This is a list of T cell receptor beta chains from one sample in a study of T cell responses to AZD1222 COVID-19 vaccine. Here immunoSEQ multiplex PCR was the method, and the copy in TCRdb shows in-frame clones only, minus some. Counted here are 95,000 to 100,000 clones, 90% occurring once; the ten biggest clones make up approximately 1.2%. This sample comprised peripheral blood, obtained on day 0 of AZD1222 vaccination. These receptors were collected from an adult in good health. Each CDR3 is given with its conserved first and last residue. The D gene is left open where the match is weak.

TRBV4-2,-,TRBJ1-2,TGTGCCAGCAGCCACCCGAGCATATCGGTGGGCTACACCTTC,CASSHPSISVGYTF
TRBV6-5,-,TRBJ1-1,TGTGCCAGCAGTAACCGACAGACTGCGAACACTGAAGCTTTCTTT,CASSNRQTANTEAFF
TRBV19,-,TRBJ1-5,TGTGCCAGTAGGGATAGCAATCAGCCCCAGCATTTT,CASRDSNQPQHF
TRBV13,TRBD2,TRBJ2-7,TGTGCCAGCAGCCCCGAGGGGAGGGTAGGCGAGCAGTACTTC,CASSPEGRVGEQYF
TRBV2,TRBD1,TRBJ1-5,TGTGCCAGCAGCGGACAGGGAACGGGTCAGCCCCAGCATTTT,CASSGQGTGQPQHF
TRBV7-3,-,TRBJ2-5,TGTGCCAGCAGCACGGGGGCCACAGAGACCCAGTACTTC,CASSTGATETQYF
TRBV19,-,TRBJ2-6,TGTGCCAGTAGTATAGTGGGAGTCTCTGGGGCCAACGTCCTGACTTTC,CASSIVGVSGANVLTF
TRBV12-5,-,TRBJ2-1,TGTGCTAGTGGTTTGGCTTCGGGGGAGCAGTTCTTC,CASGLASGEQFF
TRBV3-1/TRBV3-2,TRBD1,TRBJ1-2,TGTGCCAGCAGCCAAGTTGGACAGGGCATAGGCTACACCTTC,CASSQVGQGIGYTF
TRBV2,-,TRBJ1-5,TGTGCCAGCACGGGCGACAGCGACTATCAGCCCCAGCATTTT,CASTGDSDYQPQHF
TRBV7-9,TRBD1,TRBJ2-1,TGTGCCAGCTTTGGACAGGGGGCGCCCGATGAGCAGTTCTTC,CASFGQGAPDEQFF
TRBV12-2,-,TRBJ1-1,TGTGCAAGTCGCCCACCGGGGGCGCGGGGGGGGACTGAAGCTTTCTTT,CASRPPGARGGTEAFF
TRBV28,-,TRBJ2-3,TGTGCCAGCACTCAATTCTGGGGGGCGATGGTGTATTTT,CASTQFWGAMVYF
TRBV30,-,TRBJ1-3,TGTGCCTGGAGCCACGGTGGCTCTGGAAACACCATATATTTT,CAWSHGGSGNTIYF
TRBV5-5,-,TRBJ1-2,TGTGCCAGCAGCTTGGCCCAACAGTTTAACTATGGCTACACCTTC,CASSLAQQFNYGYTF
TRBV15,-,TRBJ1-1,TGTGCCACCAGTGATCCGGGACGGGGGAACACTGAAGCTTTCTTT,CATSDPGRGNTEAFF
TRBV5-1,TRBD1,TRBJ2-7,TGCGCCAGCAGCTTCGGACAGGGCGGGGAGCAGTACTTC,CASSFGQGGEQYF